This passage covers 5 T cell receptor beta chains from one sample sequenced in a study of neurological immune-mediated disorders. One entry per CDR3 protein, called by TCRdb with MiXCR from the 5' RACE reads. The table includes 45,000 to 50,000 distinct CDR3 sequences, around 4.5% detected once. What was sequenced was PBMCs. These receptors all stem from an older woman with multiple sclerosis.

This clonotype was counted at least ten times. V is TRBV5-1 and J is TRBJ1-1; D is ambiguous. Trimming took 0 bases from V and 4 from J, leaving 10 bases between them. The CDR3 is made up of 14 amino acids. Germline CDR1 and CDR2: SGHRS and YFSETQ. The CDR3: CASSLAGESTEAFF. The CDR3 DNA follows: TGCGCCAGCAGCTTGGCCGGAGAAAGCACTGAAGCTTTCTTT.

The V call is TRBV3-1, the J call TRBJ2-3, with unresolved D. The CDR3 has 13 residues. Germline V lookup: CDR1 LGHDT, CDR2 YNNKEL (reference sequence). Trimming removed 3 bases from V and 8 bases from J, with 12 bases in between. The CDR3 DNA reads TGTGCCAGCAGCCACCCCCTTTACCGTACGCAGTATTTT. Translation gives CASSHPLYRTQYF.

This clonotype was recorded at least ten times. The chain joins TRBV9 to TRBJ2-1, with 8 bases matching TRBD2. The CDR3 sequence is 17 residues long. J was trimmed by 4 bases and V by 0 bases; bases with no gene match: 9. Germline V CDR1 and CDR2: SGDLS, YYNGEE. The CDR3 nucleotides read TGTGCCAGCAGCGTAGAGCGGGGAGCGGGAGAGTACAATGAGCAGTTCTTC. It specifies CASSVERGAGEYNEQFF.

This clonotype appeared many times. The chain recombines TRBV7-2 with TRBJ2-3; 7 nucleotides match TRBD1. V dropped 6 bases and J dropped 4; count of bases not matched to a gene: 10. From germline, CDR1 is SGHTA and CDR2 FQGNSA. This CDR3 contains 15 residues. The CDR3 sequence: CASSTRTGSPDTQYF. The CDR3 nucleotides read TGTGCCAGCAGTACTAGGACAGGCTCCCCAGATACGCAGTATTTT.

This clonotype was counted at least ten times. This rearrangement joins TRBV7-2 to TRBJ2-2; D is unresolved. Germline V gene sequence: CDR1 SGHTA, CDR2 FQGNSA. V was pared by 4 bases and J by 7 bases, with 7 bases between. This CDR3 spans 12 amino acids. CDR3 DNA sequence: TGTGCCAGCAGCTCCAGTGGCGGGGAGCTGTTTTTT. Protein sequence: CASSSSGGELFF.